The next 26 T cell receptor beta chains were all read from a single sample in a study of CD8+ T cells in alopecia areata. cDNA prepared by RNA extraction and subsequent reverse transcription served as the template for sequencing. Libraries were prepared by immunoSEQ multiplex PCR; TCRdb keeps only in-frame clonotypes and omits some of them. Of about 200,000 clones detected, around 62% appear once; the ten largest clones hold roughly 0.47%. The specimen comprised CD4+ T cells sorted from blood, sampled at week 0. These receptors originate from a human donor with alopecia areata.

The rearrangement joins TRBV6-6 to TRBJ1-5, with a tentative D call TRBD1 (5 bases). The CDR3 contains 13 residues. Per the germline V gene, CDR1 is MNHNY and CDR2 is SVGAGI (reference sequence). V gave up 6 bases and J gave up 7 bases, with 13 bases separating them. The CDR3 DNA is TGTGCCAGCAGATCCTATCCAGGGCAGCCCCAGCATTTT. Its translation: CASRSYPGQPQHF.

This chain uses TRBV28 with TRBJ2-1, with a weak D call TRBD1 (5 bases). Germline V lookup: CDR1 MDHEN, CDR2 SYDVKM. This CDR3 is 13 amino acids long. The ends were cut back, 9 bases at V and 5 bases at J, with 14 bases in the middle. The CDR3 here is CASRGFADNEQFF. The CDR3 bases are TGTGCCAGTAGGGGCTTCGCGGACAATGAGCAGTTCTTC.

The V call is TRBV30, the J call TRBJ2-1; D not certain. The CDR3 spans 14 residues. Between the trimmed V and J ends, which lost 2 bases and 1 base, there was a span of 9 bases. Germline loops: CDR1 GTSNPN, CDR2 SVGIG (reference sequence). The CDR3: CAWSSSGSYNEQFF. CDR3 coding DNA: TGTGCCTGGAGTAGTTCAGGTTCCTACAATGAGCAGTTCTTC.

This clone appeared a single time. This sequence joins TRBV5-1 and TRBJ2-7; D is ambiguous. V was trimmed by 0 bases and J by 0 bases, leaving 10 bases between them. CDR1 SGHRS and CDR2 YFSETQ come from the germline V gene. The CDR3 loop spans 15 amino acids. The CDR3 sequence: CASSLGVSSSYEQYF. The CDR3, as DNA: TGCGCCAGCAGCTTGGGGGTGTCGAGCTCCTACGAGCAGTACTTC.

V is TRBV2 and J is TRBJ1-5; D gene unclear. Between the trimmed V and J ends, which lost 7 bases and 1 base, there was a span of 5 bases. Germline assignment: CDR1 SNHLY and CDR2 FYNNEI. This CDR3 is 12 amino acids long. The CDR3 nucleotides read TGTGCCAGCACCAGGAGCAATCAGCCCCAGCATTTT. It yields the protein CASTRSNQPQHF.

The chain is built from TRBV19 and TRBJ2-5, with D maybe TRBD2 (6 bases). Trimming cost V 3 bases and J 11 bases, with 13 bases left between them. This CDR3 contains 12 residues. Germline lookup yields CDR1 LNHDA and CDR2 SQIVND (reference sequence). The CDR3 here is CASSMRSREQYF. The CDR3 nucleotides read TGTGCCAGTAGTATGAGGTCCCGGGAGCAGTACTTC.

The gene calls are TRBV4-1 and TRBJ2-7; 8 bases are a match to TRBD2. The CDR3 is 14 residues long. Per germline, CDR1 MGHRA and CDR2 YSYEKL. V lost 4 bases, J lost 6 bases, and 8 bases stayed unmatched. This CDR3 reads CASSPYGTSGEQYF. The CDR3 DNA reads TGCGCCAGCAGCCCTTACGGGACTAGTGGCGAGCAGTACTTC.

This chain joins TRBV7-8 and TRBJ1-5; D is possibly TRBD1 (5 bases). V gave up 5 bases and J gave up 5 bases, with 10 bases separating them. The CDR3 totals 13 residues. Germline V gene lookup returns CDR1 SGHVS and CDR2 FQNEAQ. CDR3 residues: CASSRTRDQPQHF. CDR3 coding DNA: TGTGCCAGCAGCAGAACCAGGGATCAGCCCCAGCATTTT.

The table lists this clone with a count of one. This chain uses TRBV5-6 with TRBJ2-1, with 7 bases identical to TRBD2. Germline V gives CDR1 SGHDT, CDR2 YYEEEE. The J segment lost 10 bases and the V segment lost 0 bases, leaving 10 bases of the junction unmatched. This CDR3 has 15 residues. CDR3 nucleotide sequence: TGTGCCAGCAGCTTGGCCCGTGGCAGCGGGGTCGAGCAGTTCTTC. Its translation: CASSLARGSGVEQFF.

This chain uses TRBV6-5 with TRBJ1-5, with 9 bases fitting TRBD1. V was clipped by 4 bases and J by 0 bases; unmatched bases: 4. Germline V gene lookup returns CDR1 MNHEY and CDR2 SVGAGI. The CDR3 totals 16 residues. CDR3 loop: CASSSGTGLSNQPQHF. The CDR3 bases are TGTGCCAGCAGTTCCGGGACAGGGCTTAGCAATCAGCCCCAGCATTTT.

This clone was detected ten times or more. The rearrangement links TRBV11-2 to TRBJ1-2; the D is unclear. CDR3 size: 12 residues. The V and J ends lost 3 bases and 3 bases respectively, with 5 bases between them. The germline V gene has CDR1 SGHAT and CDR2 FQNNGV. CDR3 sequence (DNA): TGTGCCAGCAGCTTTTCGGACTATGGCTACACCTTC. Amino acid sequence: CASSFSDYGYTF. Full variable domain (rest looked up from reference TRBV11-2 and TRBJ1-2): EAGVAQSPRYKIIEKRQSVAFWCNPISGHATLYWYQQILGQGPKLLIQFQNNGVVDDSQLPKDRFSAERLKGVDSTLKIQPAKLEDSAVYLCASSFSDYGYTFGSGTRLTVV.

The chain has TRBV29-1 and TRBJ2-3, with 8 bases lining up with TRBD1. In germline, CDR1 is SQVTM, CDR2 ANQGSEA. Losses at the gene ends were 7 bases for V and 0 bases for J; bases not matched to a gene: 9. CDR3 length: 15 residues. The CDR3: CSATTGQASTDTQYF. The CDR3 nucleotides read TGCAGCGCAACAACGGGACAGGCAAGCACAGATACGCAGTATTTT.

The chain couples TRBV7-2 to TRBJ2-1; D not certain. CDR1 SGHTA and CDR2 FQGNSA come from the germline V gene. The CDR3 length is 13 residues. The V and J ends lost 1 base and 10 bases respectively, with 11 bases between them. This CDR3 is CASSLGTKLEQFF. CDR3 nucleotides: TGTGCCAGCAGCTTAGGAACGAAACTAGAGCAGTTCTTC.

The chain employs TRBV10-2 and TRBJ1-2; 9 bases are shared with TRBD1. The trim removed 5 bases at V and 5 bases at J, leaving 6 bases unmatched. This CDR3 has 14 residues. Germline-derived CDR1 and CDR2 are WSHSY and SAAADI. The CDR3 loop is CASSRDRESYGYTF. DNA of the CDR3: TGCGCCAGCAGTAGGGACAGGGAAAGTTATGGCTACACCTTC.

This clone has more than one count but fewer than ten. The CDR3 DNA reads TGTGCCAGCAGCCAAGACAGGACCGGCTACACCTTC. Translated, it gives CASSQDRTGYTF. This chain links TRBV14 with TRBJ1-2; D not resolved. The CDR3 is 12 amino acids. Germline V gene sequence: CDR1 SGHDN, CDR2 FVKESK. Trimming cost V 0 bases and J 8 bases, with 7 bases left between them.

The chain uses TRBV6-6 and TRBJ2-7; 8 positions agree with TRBD2. Per germline, CDR1 MNHNY and CDR2 SVGAGI (reference sequence). The V gene end was trimmed by 6 bases and the J gene end by 0 bases; junction bases not matched to a gene: 10. The CDR3 runs to 16 residues. The CDR3 bases are TGTGCCAGCAGGGCCCATGGGCGGGGGGACTCCTACGAGCAGTACTTC. It encodes CASRAHGRGDSYEQYF.

This chain connects TRBV15 to TRBJ1-1, with 7 bases identical to TRBD1. In germline, CDR1 is LNHNV, CDR2 YYDKDF (reference sequence). V trimming: 4 bases; J trimming: 3 bases; junction bases outside the gene matches: 5. This CDR3 comprises 14 residues. The CDR3 nucleotides read TGTGCCACCAGCAACGACAGGGCCGACACTGAAGCTTTCTTT. Protein sequence: CATSNDRADTEAFF.

The chain employs TRBV5-4 and TRBJ2-3; TRBD2 agrees at 10 bases. The CDR3 runs to 15 residues. Germline CDR1 and CDR2: SGHNT and YYREEE (reference sequence). V was clipped by 3 bases and J by 5 bases; unmatched bases: 6. The CDR3 DNA follows: TGTGCCAGCAGCTCGGGACTAGCGAGGGGAGATACGCAGTATTTT. Its translation is CASSSGLARGDTQYF.

V and J are TRBV19 and TRBJ2-2, with 11 bases that match TRBD2. Germline V gives CDR1 LNHDA, CDR2 SQIVND (reference sequence). This CDR3 contains 15 residues. V gave up 3 bases and J gave up 5 bases; unmatched junction bases: 2. Here the CDR3 reads CASSILAGGTGELFF. Here the CDR3 DNA reads TGTGCCAGTAGTATCCTAGCGGGAGGTACCGGGGAGCTGTTTTTT.

This clone was seen only once. V usage is TRBV11-2 and J usage is TRBJ2-7; D may match TRBD1 or TRBD2 (5 bases each). The CDR3 sequence is 14 residues long. V lost 5 bases, J lost 2 bases, and 13 bases lay in between. Germline CDR1 SGHAT, CDR2 FQNNGV. The CDR3 DNA follows: TGTGCCAGCAGCCGCGCCGGGGCCACCTACGAGCAGTACTTC. Amino acids: CASSRAGATYEQYF.

The chain employs TRBV4-1 and TRBJ2-7, with TRBD2 as a possible D gene (5 bases). Germline values: CDR1 MGHRA, CDR2 YSYEKL. This CDR3 is 13 amino acids long. Trimming removed 6 bases from V and 8 bases from J, with 17 bases in between. The CDR3 region has the DNA TGCGCCAGCAGTCAACCGGGATCCTCGCAGCAGTACTTC. Translation: CASSQPGSSQQYF.

The chain combines TRBV20-1 with TRBJ2-1, with unresolved D. Germline values: CDR1 DFQATT, CDR2 SNEGSKA (reference sequence). The V and J ends lost 3 bases and 7 bases respectively, with 7 bases between them. This CDR3 contains 11 residues. CDR3 sequence (DNA): TGCAGTGCTAGGGTGATGAATGAGCAGTTCTTC. Translated: CSARVMNEQFF.

This clone was counted only a few times. The rearrangement links TRBV25-1 to TRBJ1-4; 7 positions match TRBD1. The germline CDR1 and CDR2 sequences are MGHDK and SYGVNS. The V gene end was trimmed by 2 bases and the J gene end by 7 bases; junction bases not matched to a gene: 7. The CDR3 sequence is 15 residues long. The CDR3 region is CASSEQGDPSEKLFF. In nucleotides, the CDR3 is TGTGCCAGCAGTGAACAGGGGGATCCATCTGAAAAACTGTTTTTT.

The rearrangement joins TRBV4-2 to TRBJ2-7, with 13 bases identical to TRBD2. The V gene's germline CDR1 is LGHNA and CDR2 YNFKEQ. CDR3 length equals 16 residues. Losses at the gene ends were 3 bases for V and 5 bases for J; bases not matched to a gene: 7. The CDR3 loop is CASSHFQTSGGHEQYF. The CDR3 bases are TGTGCCAGCAGCCACTTCCAGACTAGCGGGGGGCACGAGCAGTACTTC.

The V call is TRBV19, the J call TRBJ2-7; TRBD1 matches at 9 bases. Trimming at V came to 4 bases and at J to 3 bases, leaving 7 bases not matched to a gene. The CDR3 has 15 amino acids. Germline V CDR1 and CDR2: LNHDA, SQIVND (reference sequence). The DNA of the CDR3 is TGTGCCAGTAGTACCGGAACGACAGGGGGCTACGAGCAGTACTTC. Protein: CASSTGTTGGYEQYF.

On this clone: Other nucleotide sequences from this sample produce the same CDR3. The chain recombines TRBV18 with TRBJ2-1, with D perhaps TRBD2 (5 bases). The CDR3 is made up of 14 amino acids. The V end lost 6 bases, the J end lost 0 bases, and 9 bases lay between the germline ends. The germline CDR1 and CDR2 sequences are KGHSH and LQKENI. Written as DNA, the CDR3 is TGTGCCAGCTCCCCCGGGGTCTCCTACAATGAGCAGTTCTTC. Its protein product is CASSPGVSYNEQFF.